This T cell receptor beta chain was recovered during a study of T cell responses to AZD1222 COVID-19 vaccine. Study results and caveats: Baseline antibody screening turned up just 6 or 7 seropositive AZD1222 recipients. The study found vaccine-associated CD4 TCRs spanning spike, dominant at 160-218 and 743-854. White British donors predominated, females outnumbered males, and clonal diversity was possibly underestimated.

The length of the CDR3 is 15 residues. The V gene end was trimmed by 7 bases and the J gene end by 5 bases; junction bases not matched to a gene: 9. From germline, CDR1 is LNHDA and CDR2 SQIVND (reference sequence). This table comes from immunoSEQ multiplex PCR, and its TCRdb copy is limited to in-frame clones, with some not included. The sample carries around 150,000 clones, about 92% recorded once. A remark on this clone: Its matching antigen is unknown.

The genes are TRBV19 and TRBJ2-1, with 9 bases matching TRBD2. The sequencing here drew on peripheral blood, taken 28 days after the second AZD1222 dose. This TCR was recovered from an adult who received the AZD1222 COVID-19 vaccine. The DNA of the CDR3 is TGTGCCAGTAACCTCCTAGCGGGGTCCAACAATGAGCAGTTCTTC. This translates into CASNLLAGSNNEQFF.